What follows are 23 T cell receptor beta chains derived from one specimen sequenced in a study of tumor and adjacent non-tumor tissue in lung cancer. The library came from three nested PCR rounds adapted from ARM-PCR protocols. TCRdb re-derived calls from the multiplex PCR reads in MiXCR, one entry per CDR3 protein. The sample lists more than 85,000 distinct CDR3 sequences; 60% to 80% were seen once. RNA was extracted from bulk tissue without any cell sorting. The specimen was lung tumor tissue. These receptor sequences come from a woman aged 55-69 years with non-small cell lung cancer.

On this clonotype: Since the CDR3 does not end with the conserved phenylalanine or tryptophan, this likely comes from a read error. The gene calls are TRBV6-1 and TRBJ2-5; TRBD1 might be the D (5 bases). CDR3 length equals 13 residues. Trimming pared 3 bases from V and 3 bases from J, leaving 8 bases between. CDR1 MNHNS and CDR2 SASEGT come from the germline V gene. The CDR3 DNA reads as TGTGCCAGCAGTGAGTACAGGAAAGAGACCCAGTACTTA. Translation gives CASSEYRKETQYL.

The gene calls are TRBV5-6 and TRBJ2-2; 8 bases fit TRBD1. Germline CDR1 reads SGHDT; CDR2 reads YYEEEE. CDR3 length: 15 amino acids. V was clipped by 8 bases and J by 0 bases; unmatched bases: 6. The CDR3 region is CARSRDRTNTGELFF. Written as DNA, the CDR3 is TGTGCCAGGAGCCGGGACAGGACGAACACCGGGGAGCTGTTTTTT.

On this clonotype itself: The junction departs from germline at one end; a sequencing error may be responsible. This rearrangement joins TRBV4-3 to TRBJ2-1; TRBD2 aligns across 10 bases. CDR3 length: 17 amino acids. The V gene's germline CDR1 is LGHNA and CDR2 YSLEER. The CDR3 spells CASSQELAGPKANEQFF. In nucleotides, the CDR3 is TGTGCCAGCAGCCAAGAACTAGCGGGACCTAAGGCCAATGAGCAGTTCTTC.

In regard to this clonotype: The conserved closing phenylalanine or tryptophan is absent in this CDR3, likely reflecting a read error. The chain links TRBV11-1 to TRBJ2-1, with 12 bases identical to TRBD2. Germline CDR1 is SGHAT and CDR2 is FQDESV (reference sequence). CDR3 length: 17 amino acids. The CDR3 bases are TGTACCAGCAGTTTAGAGTTGACTAGCGGGAGCCACAATGAACAGTTCCTC. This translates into CTSSLELTSGSHNEQFL.

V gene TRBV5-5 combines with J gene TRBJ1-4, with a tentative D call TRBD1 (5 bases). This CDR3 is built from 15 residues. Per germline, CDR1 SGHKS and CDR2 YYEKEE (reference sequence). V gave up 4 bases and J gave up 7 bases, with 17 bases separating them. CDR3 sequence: CASSPRQGEVEKLFF. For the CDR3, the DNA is TGTGCCAGCAGCCCGAGGCAGGGCGAGGTTGAAAAACTGTTTTTT.

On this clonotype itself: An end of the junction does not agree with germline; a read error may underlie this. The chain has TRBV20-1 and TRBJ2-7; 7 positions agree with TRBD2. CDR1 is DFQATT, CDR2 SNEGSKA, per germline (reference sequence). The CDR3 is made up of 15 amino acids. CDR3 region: CSARDLASGSYERYF. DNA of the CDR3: TGTAGTGCTAGAGATTTGGCTAGCGGCTCCTACGAGCGGTACTTC.

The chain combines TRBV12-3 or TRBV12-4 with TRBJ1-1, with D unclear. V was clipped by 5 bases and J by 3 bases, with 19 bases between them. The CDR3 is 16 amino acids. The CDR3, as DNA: TGTGCCAGCAGTCTCTCCTTGTCGATATGCTACACTGAAGCTTTCTTT. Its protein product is CASSLSLSICYTEAFF.

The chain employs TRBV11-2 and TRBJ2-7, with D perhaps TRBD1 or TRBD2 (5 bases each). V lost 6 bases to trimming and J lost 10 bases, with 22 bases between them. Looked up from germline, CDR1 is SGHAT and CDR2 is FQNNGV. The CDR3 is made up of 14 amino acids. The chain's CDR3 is CASSWDRGAFEQYF. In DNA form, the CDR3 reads TGTGCCAGCAGTTGGGACCGCGGAGCATTCGAACAGTACTTC.

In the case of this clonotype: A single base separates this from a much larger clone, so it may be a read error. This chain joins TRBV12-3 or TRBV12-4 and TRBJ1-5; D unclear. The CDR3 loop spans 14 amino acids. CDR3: CTSSLALDDQPQHF. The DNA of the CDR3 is TGTACCAGCAGTTTAGCCCTGGACGATCAGCCCCAGCATTTT.

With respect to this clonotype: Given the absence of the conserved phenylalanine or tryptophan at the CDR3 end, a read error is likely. CDR3 coding DNA: TGTGCCAGCAGCGCCGACAAATACGAGCAGTACCTC. This translates into CASSADKYEQYL. This chain uses TRBV11-2 with TRBJ2-7, with D unresolved. With 5 bases removed from V and 4 bases from J, the gap between germline ends came to 9 bases. Per germline, CDR1 SGHAT and CDR2 FQNNGV. The CDR3 contains 12 residues.

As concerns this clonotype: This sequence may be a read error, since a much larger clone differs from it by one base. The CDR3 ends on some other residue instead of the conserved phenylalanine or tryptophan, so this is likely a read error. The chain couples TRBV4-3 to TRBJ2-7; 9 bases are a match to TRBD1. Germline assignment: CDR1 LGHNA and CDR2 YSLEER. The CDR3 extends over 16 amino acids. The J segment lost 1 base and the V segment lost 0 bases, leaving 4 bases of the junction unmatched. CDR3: CASSQDYGTGSYEQYL. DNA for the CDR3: TGCGCCAGCAGCCAAGATTACGGGACAGGGTCCTACGAGCAGTACCTC.

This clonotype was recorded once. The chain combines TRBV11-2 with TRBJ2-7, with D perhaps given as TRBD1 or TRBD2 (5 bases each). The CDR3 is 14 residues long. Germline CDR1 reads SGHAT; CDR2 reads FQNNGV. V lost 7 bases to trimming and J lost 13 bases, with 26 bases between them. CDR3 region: CASTWDRGGYVQYF. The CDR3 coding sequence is TGTGCCAGCACTTGGGACCGCGGAGGATACGTGCAATACTTC.

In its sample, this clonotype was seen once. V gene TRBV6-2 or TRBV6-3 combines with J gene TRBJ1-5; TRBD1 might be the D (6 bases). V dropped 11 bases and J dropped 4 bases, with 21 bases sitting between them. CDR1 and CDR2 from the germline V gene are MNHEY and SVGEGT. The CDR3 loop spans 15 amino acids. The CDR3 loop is CAGSCLRDINQPQHF. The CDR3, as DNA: TGTGCCGGGAGTTGTCTCAGGGACATTAATCAGCCCCAGCATTTT.

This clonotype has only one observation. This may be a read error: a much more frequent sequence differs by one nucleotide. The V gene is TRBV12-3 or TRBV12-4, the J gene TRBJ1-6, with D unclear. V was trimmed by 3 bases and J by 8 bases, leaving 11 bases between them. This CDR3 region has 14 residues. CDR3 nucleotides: TGTGCCAGCAGTTTCAAGGTGATAGATTCACCCCTCCACTTT. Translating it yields CASSFKVIDSPLHF.

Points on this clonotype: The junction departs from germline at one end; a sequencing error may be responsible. The CDR3 protein is CASTRGRADMQYF. For the CDR3, the DNA is TGTGCCAGCACTCGGGGACGCGCAGATATGCAGTATTTT. This chain links TRBV13 with TRBJ2-3; D may match TRBD1 or TRBD2 (5 bases each). This CDR3 has 13 amino acids. Germline CDR1 reads PRHDT; CDR2 reads FYEKMQ (reference sequence).

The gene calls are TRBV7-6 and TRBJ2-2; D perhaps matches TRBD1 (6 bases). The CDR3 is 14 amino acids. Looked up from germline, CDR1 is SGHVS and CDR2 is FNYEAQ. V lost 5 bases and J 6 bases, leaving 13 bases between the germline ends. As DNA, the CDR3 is TGTGCCAGCAGCGACCAACAGGGAGCCGGGGAGCTGTTTTTT. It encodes CASSDQQGAGELFF.

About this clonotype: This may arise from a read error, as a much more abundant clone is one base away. CDR3 nucleotides: TGTGTCAGCAGCCCCTTCGGGGAGCAGTACTTC. Translated: CVSSPFGEQYF. The rearrangement links TRBV6-2 or TRBV6-3 to TRBJ2-7; unclear D gene. CDR1 and CDR2 from the germline V gene are MNHEY and SVGEGT. The CDR3 is made up of 11 amino acids.

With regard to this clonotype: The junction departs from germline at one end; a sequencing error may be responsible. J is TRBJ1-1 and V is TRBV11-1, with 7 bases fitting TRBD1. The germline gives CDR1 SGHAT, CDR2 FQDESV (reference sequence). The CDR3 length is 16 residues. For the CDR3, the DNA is TGTGCCAACAGCGCAAGGGACAGCCCAATGAACACTGAAGCTTCCTTT. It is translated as CANSARDSPMNTEASF.

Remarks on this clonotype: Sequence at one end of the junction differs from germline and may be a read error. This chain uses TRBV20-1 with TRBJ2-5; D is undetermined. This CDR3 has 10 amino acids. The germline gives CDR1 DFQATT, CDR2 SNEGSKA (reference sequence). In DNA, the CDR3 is TGCAGTACTGGCCAAGAGACCCATTACTTC. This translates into CSTGQETHYF.

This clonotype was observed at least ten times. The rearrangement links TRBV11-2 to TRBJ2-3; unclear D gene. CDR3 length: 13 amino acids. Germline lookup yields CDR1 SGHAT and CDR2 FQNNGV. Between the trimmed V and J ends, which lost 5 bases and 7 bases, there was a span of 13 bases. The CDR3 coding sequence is TGTGCCAGCAGCCGAAATTCCGTCAATACGCAGTATTTT. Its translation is CASSRNSVNTQYF.

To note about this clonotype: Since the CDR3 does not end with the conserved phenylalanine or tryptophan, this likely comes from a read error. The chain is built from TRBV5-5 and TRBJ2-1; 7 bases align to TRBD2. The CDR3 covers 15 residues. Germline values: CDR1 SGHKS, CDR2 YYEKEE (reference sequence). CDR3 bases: TGTGTCAGCAGGCTTGGACTAGTGGAGGGCAATGAGCAGTTCCTC. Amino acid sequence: CVSRLGLVEGNEQFL.

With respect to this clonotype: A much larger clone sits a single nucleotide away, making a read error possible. The CDR3 nucleotides read TGTGCCAGCAGCACGAACACCTGGGAGCTGTTTTTT. It specifies CASSTNTWELFF. The gene calls are TRBV11-3 and TRBJ2-2; D is unresolved. The CDR3 spans 12 residues. Germline lookup yields CDR1 SGHNT and CDR2 YENEEA.

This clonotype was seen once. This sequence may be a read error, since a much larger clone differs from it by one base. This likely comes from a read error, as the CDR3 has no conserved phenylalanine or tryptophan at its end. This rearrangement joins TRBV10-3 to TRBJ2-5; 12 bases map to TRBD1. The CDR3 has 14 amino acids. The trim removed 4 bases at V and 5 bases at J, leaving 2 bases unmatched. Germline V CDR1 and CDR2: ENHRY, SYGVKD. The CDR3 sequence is CAISGGQGAETQYL. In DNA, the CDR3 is TGTGCCATCAGTGGGGGACAGGGGGCGGAGACCCAGTACTTA.